This T cell receptor (beta chain) was profiled in a study of blood T cell repertoires in COVID-19. Study information: PBMCs, B-cell-depleted T cells, or T cells provided the cDNA or gDNA that made up the material.

This CDR3 comprises 14 residues. With V trimmed by 3 bases and J by 8 bases, 4 bases remained unmatched. Germline CDR1 reads SEHNR; CDR2 reads FQNEAQ (reference sequence). Data came from immunoSEQ multiplex PCR; TCRdb stores just in-frame clones and leaves some out. This table holds 350,000 to 400,000 clones, 90% to 95% found once. The study assigned cohorts using participant-reported clinical history. This clone has a single count. The sample was PBMCs or T cells enriched from blood (not recorded which). The sequence was obtained from a woman in her forties who had been exposed to COVID-19. This chain connects TRBV7-9 to TRBJ2-2; TRBD1 matches at 9 bases. CDR3 in amino acids: CASSFTGTGGELFF. The CDR3 bases are TGTGCCAGCAGCTTCACCGGGACAGGGGGGGAGCTGTTTTTT.